The 29 T cell receptor beta chains below all came from one sample that was sequenced in a study of technical replicates of blood from several donors. Profiled with immunoSEQ multiplex PCR; TCRdb holds only in-frame clones, not every one. The repertoire includes some 76,000 clones, 85% to 95% of them detected once, and about 0.35% sits in the top ten. Sequencing used T cells isolated from PBMCs. All receptors come from a human donor in good health.

V and J are TRBV4-1 and TRBJ2-1; 14 bases are a match to TRBD2. Unmatched junction bases numbered 3, after V lost 1 base and J lost 10 bases. The CDR3 extends over 15 amino acids. Per the germline V gene, CDR1 is MGHRA and CDR2 is YSYEKL. The CDR3 DNA reads TGCGCCAGCAGCCAAGGACTAGCGGGAGGGAGGGAGCAGTTCTTC. Residues: CASSQGLAGGREQFF.

V and J are TRBV10-3 and TRBJ1-2; 7 bases map to TRBD1. The length of the CDR3 is 13 residues. CDR1 is ENHRY and CDR2 is SYGVKD in the germline V gene. The V and J ends lost 6 bases and 4 bases, in that order; junction bases with no gene match: 5. CDR3 in amino acids: CAISRDSPYGYTF. Written as DNA, the CDR3 is TGTGCCATCAGCCGGGACAGCCCCTATGGCTACACCTTC.

The gene calls are TRBV28 and TRBJ2-3; TRBD2 matches 8 bases. This CDR3 is built from 16 residues. Per germline, CDR1 MDHEN and CDR2 SYDVKM. Trimming took 4 bases from V and 1 from J; bases not matched to a gene: 7. The CDR3 reads CASSYRTSTRTDTQYF. CDR3 DNA sequence: TGTGCCAGCAGTTACCGGACTAGCACTCGCACAGATACGCAGTATTTT.

The chain has TRBV29-1 and TRBJ2-7, with TRBD1 matching over 8 bases. Germline V gene data show CDR1 as SQVTM and CDR2 as ANQGSEA. After removal of 6 bases from V and 3 bases from J, the junction contained 7 bases not matched to a gene. CDR3 length equals 13 residues. The CDR3 protein is CSVDPGGDYEQYF. The CDR3 nucleotides read TGCAGCGTGGACCCAGGGGGCGACTACGAGCAGTACTTC.

The V call is TRBV11-3, the J call TRBJ1-3; unclear D gene. Per germline, CDR1 SGHNT and CDR2 YENEEA. V lost 7 bases and J lost 0, with 10 bases in between. The CDR3 length is 14 residues. CDR3 sequence (DNA): TGTGCCAGCACCTCAACAATCTCTGGAAACACCATATATTTT. Translating it yields CASTSTISGNTIYF.

V gene TRBV2 combines with J gene TRBJ2-7; D possibly corresponds to TRBD2 (6 bases). Trimming stripped 6 bases from V and 1 base from J, with 10 bases between. The CDR3 loop spans 13 amino acids. The germline V gene encodes CDR1 SNHLY and CDR2 FYNNEI. CDR3 coding DNA: TGTGCCAGCAGCGAGGACTATTCCTACGAGCAGTACTTC. This codes for CASSEDYSYEQYF.

This chain joins TRBV11-2 and TRBJ1-2; 7 bases agree with TRBD1. Germline loops: CDR1 SGHAT, CDR2 FQNNGV. This CDR3 is 13 amino acids long. With 6 bases clipped from V and 8 bases from J, the junction kept 9 bases outside the gene matches. The CDR3 DNA reads TGTGCCAGCAGTGTCCCTACAGGGGACGGCTACACCTTC. It yields the protein CASSVPTGDGYTF. The full variable domain, in which reference TRBV11-2 and TRBJ1-2 provide the parts outside the CDR3, is EAGVAQSPRYKIIEKRQSVAFWCNPISGHATLYWYQQILGQGPKLLIQFQNNGVVDDSQLPKDRFSAERLKGVDSTLKIQPAKLEDSAVYLCASSVPTGDGYTFGSGTRLTVV.

This chain links TRBV7-2 with TRBJ2-3; D remains unclear. V was clipped by 0 bases and J by 0 bases, with 7 bases between them. The CDR3 runs 15 residues. Germline CDR1 SGHTA, CDR2 FQGNSA. The CDR3 is CASSLATTSTDTQYF. In nucleotides, the CDR3 is TGTGCCAGCAGCTTAGCTACTACTAGCACAGATACGCAGTATTTT.

The chain couples TRBV5-4 to TRBJ2-7; TRBD2 agrees at 9 bases. The ends lost 5 bases at V and 5 bases at J; junction bases unmatched: 11. The CDR3 is 15 residues long. CDR1 and CDR2 (germline): SGHNT, YYREEE (reference sequence). CDR3 nucleotides: TGTGCCAGCAGGCCCGATTTAGCGGGAGAGGACGAGCAGTACTTC. It yields the protein CASRPDLAGEDEQYF.

This chain uses TRBV2 with TRBJ2-7; 14 nucleotides agree with TRBD2. In germline, CDR1 is SNHLY, CDR2 FYNNEI. With V trimmed by 8 bases and J by 2 bases, 8 bases remained unmatched. CDR3 length: 16 amino acids. The CDR3 sequence is CASAGTSGSTAYEQYF. The CDR3 region has the DNA TGTGCCAGCGCTGGGACTAGCGGGAGCACCGCCTACGAGCAGTACTTC.

CDR3 in DNA: TGTGCCAGCAGCTTAGACTACAATCAGCCCCAGCATTTT. Translating gives CASSLDYNQPQHF. The chain is built from TRBV7-6 and TRBJ1-5; D unclear. There are 13 residues in the CDR3. Germline V gene sequence: CDR1 SGHVS, CDR2 FNYEAQ. Trimming removed 1 base at V and 3 bases at J, with 4 bases between.

The chain recombines TRBV5-1 with TRBJ2-1; 7 bases map to TRBD2. With V trimmed by 6 bases and J by 5 bases, 5 bases remained unmatched. CDR1 is SGHRS, CDR2 YFSETQ, per germline. This CDR3 region has 13 residues. CDR3 coding DNA: TGCGCCAGCAACCCTAGCGGTAACAATGAGCAGTTCTTC. Translated: CASNPSGNNEQFF.

This clone has just one count. The V gene is TRBV5-4, the J gene TRBJ1-1; D perhaps matches TRBD1 (5 bases). V lost 3 bases, J lost 2 bases, and 8 bases lay in between. The CDR3 sequence is 13 residues long. The germline V gene encodes CDR1 SGHNT and CDR2 YYREEE (reference sequence). The CDR3 DNA reads TGTGCCAGCAGCTCGGGGGAAAACACTGAAGCTTTCTTT. The encoded protein is CASSSGENTEAFF.

This chain joins TRBV29-1 and TRBJ2-5; 8 positions agree with TRBD2. The tail of the sequence fits TRBJ2-7 better, so the J call may be wrong. The CDR3 is 13 amino acids. The germline V gene has CDR1 SQVTM and CDR2 ANQGSEA. The CDR3 nucleotides are TGCAGCGTTGCGAGCGGGAGCTCCTACGAGCAGTACTTC. The encoded protein is CSVASGSSYEQYF.

The J gene is TRBJ2-3, the V gene TRBV4-3; D unresolved. V lost 0 bases and J lost 5, with 12 bases in between. Per germline, CDR1 LGHNA and CDR2 YSLEER. This CDR3 region has 15 residues. The CDR3 bases are TGCGCCAGCAGCCAAGATTCAGCGACGATAGATACGCAGTATTTT. As protein: CASSQDSATIDTQYF.

Points on this clone: The same CDR3 also results from other DNA sequences found in this sample. This sequence joins TRBV6-5 and TRBJ1-2; 7 bases line up with TRBD1. V lost 5 bases and J lost 0; bases outside the gene matches: 3. CDR3 size: 14 residues. Germline loops: CDR1 MNHEY, CDR2 SVGAGI. Here the CDR3 reads CASSLGTANYGYTF. DNA of the CDR3: TGTGCCAGCAGTCTCGGGACAGCTAACTATGGCTACACCTTC.

V usage is TRBV7-9 and J usage is TRBJ1-1, with no clear D. In germline, CDR1 is SEHNR, CDR2 FQNEAQ (reference sequence). V lost 0 bases and J lost 0, with 8 bases in between. CDR3 length equals 15 residues. This CDR3 is CASSLAPNMNTEAFF. In DNA, the CDR3 is TGTGCCAGCAGCTTAGCCCCGAACATGAACACTGAAGCTTTCTTT.

In this sample, this clone turned up once. The CDR3 is CASQAYGNEQFF. Here the CDR3 DNA reads TGTGCCAGCCAAGCTTATGGTAATGAGCAGTTCTTC. The chain links TRBV7-2 to TRBJ2-1, with D uncertain. The V gene's germline CDR1 is SGHTA and CDR2 FQGNSA. Trimming cost V 8 bases and J 7 bases, with 12 bases left between them. This CDR3 contains 12 residues.

The rearrangement links TRBV28 to TRBJ2-7; 7 bases line up with TRBD1. V lost 6 bases and J lost 6; bases outside the gene matches: 11. CDR1 MDHEN and CDR2 SYDVKM come from the germline V gene. This CDR3 spans 14 amino acids. CDR3: CASSQTGVSGEQYF. CDR3 nucleotide sequence: TGTGCCAGCAGCCAAACAGGGGTATCCGGCGAGCAGTACTTC. The full variable domain, with the rest looked up from reference TRBV28 and TRBJ2-7, is DVKVTQSSRYLVKRTGEKVFLECVQDMDHENMFWYRQDPGLGLRLIYFSYDVKMKEKGDIPEGYSVSREKKERFSLILESASTNQTSMYLCASSQTGVSGEQYFGPGTRLTVT.

The chain couples TRBV18 to TRBJ1-4, with D uncertain. The CDR3 is 17 amino acids. The V end lost 2 bases, the J end lost 0 bases, and 13 bases lay between the germline ends. Germline CDR1 and CDR2: KGHSH and LQKENI. CDR3 loop: CASSPGVRTATNEKLFF. The CDR3 bases are TGTGCCAGCTCACCAGGTGTCAGAACCGCAACTAATGAAAAACTGTTTTTT.

V and J are TRBV15 and TRBJ1-1; 7 nucleotides align to TRBD1. Per germline, CDR1 LNHNV and CDR2 YYDKDF (reference sequence). The junction had 5 bases not matched to a gene; V was cut back by 3 bases and J by 1 base. The CDR3 is 15 amino acids. The CDR3 DNA reads TGTGCCACCAGCAGGGCAGGGGGTGGGAACACTGAAGCTTTCTTT. This sequence encodes CATSRAGGGNTEAFF.

The chain couples TRBV5-6 to TRBJ1-2, with a possible D match to TRBD1 (6 bases). V lost 5 bases and J lost 8, with 13 bases in between. This CDR3 comprises 12 residues. Germline-derived CDR1 and CDR2 are SGHDT and YYEEEE. CDR3 loop: CASRSSGVGYTF. The CDR3 DNA reads TGTGCCAGCAGGTCCTCAGGGGTAGGCTACACCTTC.

J is TRBJ1-2 and V is TRBV6-4; tentative D call: TRBD1 (6 bases). Looked up from germline, CDR1 is MRHNA and CDR2 is SNTAGT. V lost 2 bases and J lost 8, with 18 bases in between. There are 15 residues in the CDR3. The CDR3 nucleotides are TGTGCCAGCAGTGACCATGTTACAGGGTTCGGGGGCTACACCTTC. Protein product: CASSDHVTGFGGYTF.

The chain employs TRBV14 and TRBJ1-4; no clear D. V lost 3 bases, J lost 5 bases, and 10 bases lay in between. The CDR3 is 14 residues long. Germline CDR1 and CDR2: SGHDN and FVKESK. The CDR3 protein is CASSHSGRNEKLFF. DNA for the CDR3: TGTGCCAGCAGCCATTCAGGCAGGAATGAAAAACTGTTTTTT.

CDR3 region: CATLTGPINYGYTF. CDR3 nucleotide sequence: TGTGCCACCCTGACAGGGCCTATCAACTATGGCTACACCTTC. The chain links TRBV7-9 to TRBJ1-2; 7 nucleotides match TRBD1. Looked up from germline, CDR1 is SEHNR and CDR2 is FQNEAQ (reference sequence). V trimming: 10 bases; J trimming: 2 bases; junction bases outside the gene matches: 10. The CDR3 sequence is 14 residues long.

The chain is built from TRBV14 and TRBJ2-7; the D is unclear. V lost 1 base and J 5 bases, leaving 6 bases between the germline ends. CDR1 and CDR2 from the germline V gene are SGHDN and FVKESK. The CDR3 spans 12 residues. The CDR3 reads CASSQGSHEQYF. The DNA for the CDR3 is TGTGCCAGCAGCCAAGGTAGTCACGAGCAGTACTTC.

The rearrangement joins TRBV9 to TRBJ2-7; D is possibly TRBD2 (5 bases). Trimming left V 4 bases short and J 5 bases short, with 16 bases between. This CDR3 is 14 amino acids long. Germline V CDR1 and CDR2: SGDLS, YYNGEE. CDR3 nucleotide sequence: TGTGCCAGCAGCCCGGGCCGGGAAATCCACGAGCAGTACTTC. This translates into CASSPGREIHEQYF.

The chain joins TRBV30 to TRBJ2-3; TRBD1 might be the D (5 bases). This CDR3 spans 15 amino acids. The V end lost 5 bases, the J end lost 2 bases, and 17 bases lay between the germline ends. Germline CDR1 GTSNPN, CDR2 SVGIG (reference sequence). CDR3 in amino acids: CAWESHQGLTDTQYF. The CDR3 nucleotides read TGTGCCTGGGAAAGTCACCAGGGCCTCACAGATACGCAGTATTTT.

The rearrangement joins TRBV11-2 to TRBJ2-3, with D uncertain. The germline V gene encodes CDR1 SGHAT and CDR2 FQNNGV. V dropped 3 bases and J dropped 4 bases, with 8 bases sitting between them. The CDR3 extends over 13 amino acids. CDR3 sequence: CASSLERPDTQYF. The CDR3 DNA sequence: TGTGCCAGCAGCTTGGAGAGGCCAGATACGCAGTATTTT. Variable domain in full (rest from reference TRBV11-2 and TRBJ2-3): EAGVAQSPRYKIIEKRQSVAFWCNPISGHATLYWYQQILGQGPKLLIQFQNNGVVDDSQLPKDRFSAERLKGVDSTLKIQPAKLEDSAVYLCASSLERPDTQYFGPGTRLTVL.